These 10 T cell receptor beta chains came from one sample sequenced in a study of blood T cell repertoires in COVID-19 (dated by TCRdb to 2020 to 2021). Libraries came from the immunoSEQ multiplex PCR assay. TCRdb provides this immuneACCESS table in a form limited to in-frame rearrangements. Some clones are lacking; in checked studies, under half of them reflect an unresolved V gene, and why the rest are absent is not known. Across this sample there are fewer than 350,000 clones, with around 87% seen only once. 2% to 2.5% of the sample is held by the ten biggest clonotypes. Sample: peripheral blood. The receptor source for this set is a woman under 40 who had recovered from COVID-19.

The chain has TRBV5-1 and TRBJ2-7; tentatively, D is TRBD2 (7 bases). The CDR3 has 13 amino acids. Germline loops: CDR1 SGHRS, CDR2 YFSETQ. With 3 bases removed from V and 5 bases from J, the gap between germline ends came to 12 bases. The CDR3 coding sequence is TGCGCCAGCAGCTCCGGGGGGCTCAACGAGCAGTACTTC. It is translated as CASSSGGLNEQYF.

This clone occurred once. The V call is TRBV4-1, the J call TRBJ2-3, with TRBD2 identical over 8 bases. The length of the CDR3 is 19 residues. V dropped 0 bases and J dropped 2; count of bases not matched to a gene: 13. CDR1 and CDR2 (germline): MGHRA, YSYEKL. In DNA form, the CDR3 reads TGCGCCAGCAGCCAAGATAGCCCGCGTGGTAGCGGGGCCACAGATACGCAGTATTTT. Translation: CASSQDSPRGSGATDTQYF.

This clone has just a few counts. This chain uses TRBV7-8 with TRBJ1-3; TRBD1 aligns across 9 bases. V trimming: 5 bases; J trimming: 4 bases; junction bases outside the gene matches: 9. The CDR3 has 16 residues. Germline V gene data show CDR1 as SGHVS and CDR2 as FQNEAQ. CDR3 in DNA: TGTGCCAGCAGCCAGAGAGCCGGGACAGGGGGAAACACCATATATTTT. This translates into CASSQRAGTGGNTIYF.

V gene TRBV5-6 combines with J gene TRBJ1-2; D unclear. Between the trimmed V and J ends, which lost 3 bases and 0 bases, there was a span of 6 bases. This CDR3 has 13 residues. Germline CDR1 and CDR2: SGHDT and YYEEEE. The CDR3 loop is CASSWRSNYGYTF. In DNA form, the CDR3 reads TGTGCCAGCAGCTGGAGATCTAACTATGGCTACACCTTC.

This clone was observed a handful of times. The CDR3 bases are TGTGCCAGCAGCTTTGAGGGAGAGACTGAAGCTTTCTTT. Translation gives CASSFEGETEAFF. The J gene is TRBJ1-1, the V gene TRBV7-9, with unresolved D. Trimming removed 3 bases from V and 5 bases from J, with 10 bases in between. The CDR3 is 13 residues long. The germline CDR1 and CDR2 sequences are SEHNR and FQNEAQ (reference sequence).

CDR3 protein: CASSQDVDQPQHF. As DNA, the CDR3 is TGCGCCAGCAGCCAAGATGTAGATCAGCCCCAGCATTTT. V is TRBV4-1 and J is TRBJ1-5; D remains ambiguous. V was trimmed by 0 bases and J by 5 bases, leaving 5 bases between them. Per the germline V gene, CDR1 is MGHRA and CDR2 is YSYEKL. The CDR3 covers 13 residues.

This chain joins TRBV13 and TRBJ2-7; 7 nucleotides agree with TRBD1. Germline-derived CDR1 and CDR2 are PRHDT and FYEKMQ (reference sequence). The J segment lost 5 bases and the V segment lost 5 bases, leaving 9 bases of the junction unmatched. The CDR3 totals 14 residues. The CDR3 sequence is CASSTTTGFNEQYF. The CDR3 region has the DNA TGTGCCAGCAGCACAACGACAGGGTTCAACGAGCAGTACTTC.

The CDR3 DNA is TGTGCCAGCAGCTTTGGAGTCGGTGGCTACACCTTC. It is translated as CASSFGVGGYTF. This chain joins TRBV7-2 and TRBJ1-2, with unresolved D. The CDR3 covers 12 residues. V was shortened by 3 bases and J by 7 bases, with 9 bases between the two germline ends. Germline V gene lookup returns CDR1 SGHTA and CDR2 FQGNSA. Full variable domain (outside the CDR3, taken from reference TRBV7-2 and TRBJ1-2): GAGVSQSPSNKVTEKGKDVELRCDPISGHTALYWYRQSLGQGLEFLIYFQGNSAPDKSGLPSDRFSAERTGGSVSTLTIQRTQQEDSAVYLCASSFGVGGYTFGSGTRLTVV.

On this clone itself: One junction end disagrees with the germline gene, perhaps due to a read error. The chain recombines TRBV5-1 with TRBJ2-1; 11 bases align to TRBD2. Germline CDR1 and CDR2: SGHRS and YFSETQ. The CDR3 runs to 16 residues. The CDR3 DNA sequence: TGCGCCAGCAGCTCTGTAGCGGGAGGGCCCTACGATGAGCAGTTCTTC. The encoded protein is CASSSVAGGPYDEQFF.

The V gene is TRBV6-2 or TRBV6-3, the J gene TRBJ2-7; D gene unclear. This CDR3 has 12 residues. Germline lookup yields CDR1 MNHEY and CDR2 SVGEGT. Trimming took off 2 bases at V and 3 bases at J, with 5 bases between the two ends. CDR3 residues: CASSYPVYEQYF. Here the CDR3 DNA reads TGTGCCAGCAGTTACCCAGTCTACGAGCAGTACTTC.